This record looks at one T cell receptor (beta chain) sequence and its context. These data are taken from a study of cytomegalovirus exposure and HLA in healthy donors. There were likely unrecorded immune exposures, though donors were nominally healthy when sampled. PCR amplification relied on 60 Vbeta primers (plus 13 Jbeta primers). Method: immunoSEQ multiplex PCR; TCRdb's copy keeps in-frame clones and lacks some. This table holds about 200,000 clones, approximately 80% found once. The CDR3 sequence is 17 residues long. CDR1 and CDR2 from the germline V gene are MGHRA and YSYEKL. J gave up 5 bases and V 4 bases, and 13 bases lay outside the gene matches.

Sample: PBMCs. The clonotype originates from a man aged 40-50 years in good health and CMV-seronegative. The chain employs TRBV4-1 and TRBJ2-3, with 9 bases lining up with TRBD1. Here the CDR3 reads CASSPDRGTGTGDTQYF. In DNA form, the CDR3 reads TGCGCCAGCAGCCCAGATCGCGGGACAGGGACCGGAGATACGCAGTATTTT.